What follows describes a single TCR beta chain. Repertoires were generated with immunoSEQ multiplex PCR, while TCRdb's copy carries only in-frame clones and drops some. The sample consists of fewer than 11,000 clones, roughly nine tenths of them appearing once. The sample comes from a study of blood T cell dynamics during melanoma immunotherapy. Time point noted: pre-treatment baseline. The sequence was obtained from a human donor with melanoma. The sequenced sample was blood, obtained from a patient treated with checkpoint blockade.

CDR3 protein: CASSLAGPTSGNTIYF. DNA of the CDR3: TGTGCCAGCAGCTTGGCGGGACCGACCTCTGGAAACACCATATATTTT. The chain is built from TRBV5-6 and TRBJ1-3; weak D call: TRBD1 (5 bases). The CDR3 has 16 residues. The germline CDR1 and CDR2 sequences are SGHDT and YYEEEE. Trimming left V 0 bases short and J 0 bases short, with 10 bases between. Full variable domain (remainder filled in from reference TRBV5-6 and TRBJ1-3): DAGVTQSPTHLIKTRGQQVTLRCSPKSGHDTVSWYQQALGQGPQFIFQYYEEEERQRGNFPDRFSGHQFPNYSSELNVNALLLGDSALYLCASSLAGPTSGNTIYFGEGSWLTVV.